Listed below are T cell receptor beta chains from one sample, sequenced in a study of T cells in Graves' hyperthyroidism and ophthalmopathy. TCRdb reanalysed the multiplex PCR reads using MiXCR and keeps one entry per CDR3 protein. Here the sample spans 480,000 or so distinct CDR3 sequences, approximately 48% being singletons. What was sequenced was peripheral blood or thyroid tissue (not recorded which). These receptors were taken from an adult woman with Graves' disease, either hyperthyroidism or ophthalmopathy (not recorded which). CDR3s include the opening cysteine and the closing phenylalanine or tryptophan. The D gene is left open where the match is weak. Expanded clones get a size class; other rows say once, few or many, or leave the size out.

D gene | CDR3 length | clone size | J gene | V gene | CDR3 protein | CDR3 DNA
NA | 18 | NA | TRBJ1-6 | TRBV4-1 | CASSQTWTGGIYNSPLHF | TGCGCCAGCAGCCAAACCTGGACGGGGGGAATATATAATTCACCCCTCCACTTT
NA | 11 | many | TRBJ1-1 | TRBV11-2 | CASSHASWAFF | TGTGCCAGCAGCCACGCCTCCTGGGCTTTCTTT
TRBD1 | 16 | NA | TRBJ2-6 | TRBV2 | CASRQGAFSGANVLTF | TGTGCCAGCAGACAGGGGGCTTTTTCTGGGGCCAACGTCCTGACTTTC
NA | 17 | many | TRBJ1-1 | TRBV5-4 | CASIIGPGHLQRTEAFF | TGTGCCAGCATAATCGGACCGGGACACCTACAACGAACTGAAGCTTTCTTT
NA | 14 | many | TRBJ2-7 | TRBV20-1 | CSASASDRSYEQYF | TGCAGTGCTAGCGCCTCGGACCGCTCCTACGAGCAGTACTTC
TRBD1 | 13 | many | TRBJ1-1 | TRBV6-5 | CASSSRGLTEAFF | TGTGCCAGCAGTTCCAGGGGGCTCACTGAAGCTTTCTTT
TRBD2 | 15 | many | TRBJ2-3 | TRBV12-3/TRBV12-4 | CASKNQAGEADTQYF | TGTGCCAGCAAGAATCAAGCGGGAGAGGCAGATACGCAGTATTTT
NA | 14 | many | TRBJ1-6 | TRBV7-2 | CASSLARANSPLHF | TGTGCCAGCAGCTTAGCCAGGGCCAACTCACCCCTCCACTTT
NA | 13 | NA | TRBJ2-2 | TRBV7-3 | CASSPQGYNEQFF | TGTGCCAGCAGCCCACAGGGATACAATGAGCAGTTTTTT
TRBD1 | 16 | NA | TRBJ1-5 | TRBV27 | CASSLLGGGGNQPQHF | TGTGCCAGCAGTTTACTCGGAGGGGGCGGCAATCAGCCCCAGCATTTT
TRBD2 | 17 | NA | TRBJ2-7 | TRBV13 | CASSHGLVDIRSHEQYF | TGTGCCAGCAGTCATGGACTAGTGGATATTCGTAGTCACGAGCAGTACTTC
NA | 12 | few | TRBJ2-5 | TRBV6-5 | CASSYMTGTQYF | TGTGCCAGCAGTTACATGACGGGGACCCAGTACTTC
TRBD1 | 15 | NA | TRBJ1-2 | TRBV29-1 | CSVDPSGQGNYGYTF | TGCAGCGTTGACCCGTCCGGACAGGGAAACTATGGCTACACCTTC
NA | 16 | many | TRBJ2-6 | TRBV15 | CATSRDRGSGANVLTF | TGTGCCACCAGCAGAGATAGGGGTTCTGGGGCCAACGTCCTGACTTTC
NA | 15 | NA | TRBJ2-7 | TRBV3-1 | CASSQDRQMSYEQYF | TGTGCCAGCAGCCAAGATAGGCAGATGTCCTACGAGCAGTACTTC
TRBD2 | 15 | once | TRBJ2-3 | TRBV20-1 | CSARGLAGEADTQYF | TGCAGTGCTAGGGGACTAGCGGGAGAGGCAGATACGCAGTATTTT
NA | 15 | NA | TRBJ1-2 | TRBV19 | CATYRRDTFNYGYTF | TGTGCCACCTACCGCCGGGACACCTTTAACTATGGCTACACCTTC
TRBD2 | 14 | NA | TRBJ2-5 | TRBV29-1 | CSVEAGGYQETQYF | TGCAGCGTTGAAGCGGGAGGGTACCAAGAGACCCAGTACTTC
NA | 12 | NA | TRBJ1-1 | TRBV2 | CASSGTVAEAFF | TGTGCCAGCAGTGGCACTGTAGCTGAAGCTTTCTTT
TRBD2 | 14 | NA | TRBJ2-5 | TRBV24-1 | CATSGAGGPGTQYF | TGTGCCACCAGTGGAGCGGGAGGCCCCGGGACCCAGTACTTC
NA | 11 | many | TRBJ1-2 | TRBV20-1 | CSASHLSGYTF | TGCAGTGCTAGTCATTTAAGTGGCTACACCTTC
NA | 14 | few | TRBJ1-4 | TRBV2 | CASIEGTTNEKLFF | TGTGCCAGCATTGAGGGAACCACTAATGAAAAACTGTTTTTT
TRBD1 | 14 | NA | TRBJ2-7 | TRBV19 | CATSGTGAVYEQYF | TGTGCCACATCCGGGACAGGGGCGGTATACGAGCAGTACTTC
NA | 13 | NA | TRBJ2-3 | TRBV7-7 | CASSLSYEDTQYF | TGTGCCAGCAGCTTATCCTACGAGGATACGCAGTATTTT
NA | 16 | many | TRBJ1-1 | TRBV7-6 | CASSHLRDCGGTEAFF | TGTGCCAGCAGCCACTTGAGGGATTGTGGGGGGACTGAAGCTTTCTTT
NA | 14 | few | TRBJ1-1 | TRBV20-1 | CSAREGTANTEAFF | TGCAGTGCCCGCGAGGGGACGGCGAACACTGAAGCTTTCTTT
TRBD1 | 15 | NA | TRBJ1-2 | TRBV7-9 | CASSTGTGDSYGYTF | TGTGCCAGCTCCACCGGGACAGGAGACTCCTATGGCTACACCTTC
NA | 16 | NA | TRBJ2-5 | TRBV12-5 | CASGLFGSGAQETQYF | TGTGCTAGTGGTTTATTTGGATCAGGGGCCCAAGAGACCCAGTACTTC
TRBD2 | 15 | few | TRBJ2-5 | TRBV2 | CASSESSGSIGTQYF | TGTGCCAGCAGTGAGTCTAGCGGGAGTATTGGGACCCAGTACTTC
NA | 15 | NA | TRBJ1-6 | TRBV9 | CASSPSGKPSSPLHF | TGTGCCAGCAGCCCTAGCGGAAAGCCTAGCTCACCCCTCCACTTT
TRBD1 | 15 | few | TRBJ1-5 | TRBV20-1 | CSANSGTGLNQPQHF | TGCAGTGCTAACTCCGGGACAGGCCTTAATCAGCCCCAGCATTTT
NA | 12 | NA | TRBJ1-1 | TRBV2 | CASRSNVGRAFF | TGTGCCAGCAGATCTAATGTGGGGAGGGCTTTCTTT
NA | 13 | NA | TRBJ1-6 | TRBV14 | CASSQNRDSPLHF | TGTGCCAGCAGCCAAAACAGGGATTCACCCCTCCACTTT
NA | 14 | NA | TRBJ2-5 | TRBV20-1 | CSDPGRDSQETQYF | TGCAGTGATCCGGGGAGGGACAGCCAAGAGACCCAGTACTTC
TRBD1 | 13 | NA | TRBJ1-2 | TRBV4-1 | CASRPNRGQGYTF | TGTGCCAGCAGACCTAACAGGGGACAGGGCTACACCTTC
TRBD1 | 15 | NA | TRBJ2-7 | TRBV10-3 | CASSEKGQKAYEQYF | TGTGCCAGCAGTGAAAAGGGACAGAAGGCCTACGAGCAGTACTTC
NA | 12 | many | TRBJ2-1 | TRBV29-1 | CSAVKTRNEQFF | TGCAGCGCCGTGAAGACAAGAAATGAGCAGTTCTTC